These 9 T cell receptor beta chains originate from one sample sequenced in a study of shared clonotypes between healthy human individuals (dated by TCRdb to about 2020). Library method: the immunoSEQ multiplex PCR assay. Here the immuneACCESS table is served through TCRdb, limited to in-frame sequences with V and J called. Missing clones are a known gap in these copies; in checked studies unresolved V genes cover under half, and the rest lacks a known reason. The sample table holds about 330,000 clones, of which around 90% were seen once. The ten largest account for roughly 15% of the sample. The sequencing input was memory CD8+ T cells sorted from blood. Reading the label with the study, this specimen's cell subset or site is: CD45RO+ cells pooled with CCR7-negative TemRA cells. These receptors all stem from a man between 18 and 29 years old in good health.

The chain carries TRBV9 and TRBJ1-3; D unclear. This CDR3 contains 15 residues. Trimming shortened V by 2 bases and J by 0 bases, and 9 bases separated the two germline ends. CDR1 and CDR2 from the germline V gene are SGDLS and YYNGEE. CDR3 sequence reads: CASSVGKSSGNTIYF. In DNA, the CDR3 is TGTGCCAGCAGCGTCGGGAAGAGCTCTGGAAACACCATATATTTT.

This rearrangement joins TRBV27 to TRBJ2-7, with D possibly being TRBD1 (5 bases). Per germline, CDR1 MNHEY and CDR2 SMNVEV (reference sequence). This CDR3 spans 14 amino acids. V was clipped by 1 base and J by 1 base, with 8 bases between them. The CDR3 nucleotides read TGTGCCAGCAGTTTATTTCAGGGATCCTACGAGCAGTACTTC. Protein: CASSLFQGSYEQYF.

This clone has just one count. In DNA form, the CDR3 reads TGTGCCAGCAGTTCGACAGGGGGCTTGTACGAGCAGTACTTC. This encodes CASSSTGGLYEQYF. This chain uses TRBV27 with TRBJ2-7; TRBD1 aligns across 10 bases. CDR3 length: 14 amino acids. Germline V gene lookup returns CDR1 MNHEY and CDR2 SMNVEV (reference sequence). The junction had 4 bases not matched to a gene; V was cut back by 4 bases and J by 4 bases.

CDR3 loop: CASSQGGGYEQYF. For the CDR3, the DNA is TGTGCCAGCAGCCAAGGAGGGGGCTACGAGCAGTACTTC. This rearrangement joins TRBV9 to TRBJ2-7, with D perhaps TRBD1 or TRBD2 (6 bases each). The CDR3 is 13 residues long. CDR1 SGDLS and CDR2 YYNGEE come from the germline V gene. V was shortened by 4 bases and J by 3 bases, with 11 bases between the two germline ends.

This chain connects TRBV5-6 to TRBJ2-7; 7 bases line up with TRBD2. CDR3 length: 16 residues. V was clipped by 4 bases and J by 2 bases; unmatched bases: 12. Germline loops: CDR1 SGHDT, CDR2 YYEEEE. The CDR3 DNA is TGTGCCAGCAGCCCCGGGGGGAGGCAGGACGCCTACGAGCAGTACTTC. Amino acids: CASSPGGRQDAYEQYF.

This clone was seen just once. This chain joins TRBV5-4 and TRBJ1-1; D is perhaps TRBD1 (6 bases). The CDR3 sequence is 14 residues long. Trimming left V 4 bases short and J 2 bases short, with 12 bases between. Germline V gives CDR1 SGHNT, CDR2 YYREEE (reference sequence). CDR3 coding DNA: TGTGCCAGCAGCCGCACACAGGGCAACACTGAAGCTTTCTTT. It translates to CASSRTQGNTEAFF.

V gene TRBV28 combines with J gene TRBJ1-1, with D uncertain. Germline V gives CDR1 MDHEN, CDR2 SYDVKM. Trimming took off 5 bases at V and 1 base at J, with 8 bases between the two ends. CDR3 size: 13 residues. In DNA form, the CDR3 reads TGTGCCAGCAGTGAAGGGTGGAACACTGAAGCTTTCTTT. Its translation: CASSEGWNTEAFF. Supplemented by reference TRBV28 and TRBJ1-1, the full variable domain reads DVKVTQSSRYLVKRTGEKVFLECVQDMDHENMFWYRQDPGLGLRLIYFSYDVKMKEKGDIPEGYSVSREKKERFSLILESASTNQTSMYLCASSEGWNTEAFFGQGTRLTVV.

For this clone: The sample carries other DNA sequences with the same CDR3. The chain couples TRBV5-1 to TRBJ2-1, with D possibly TRBD2 on 6 matching bases. The V gene lost 0 bases and the J gene lost 0 bases, with 7 bases spanning the gap. Germline V lookup: CDR1 SGHRS, CDR2 YFSETQ. The CDR3 loop spans 15 amino acids. The CDR3 DNA reads as TGCGCCAGCAGCTTGGATAGCGGCTCCTACAATGAGCAGTTCTTC. This codes for CASSLDSGSYNEQFF.

V and J are TRBV6-1 and TRBJ1-2; 7 positions agree with TRBD1. The trim removed 5 bases at V and 5 bases at J, leaving 8 bases unmatched. This CDR3 contains 14 residues. The germline CDR1 and CDR2 sequences are MNHNS and SASEGT. Written as DNA, the CDR3 is TGTGCCAGCAGTCCCAGGGGGATAGCGTATGGCTACACCTTC. Translation: CASSPRGIAYGYTF.